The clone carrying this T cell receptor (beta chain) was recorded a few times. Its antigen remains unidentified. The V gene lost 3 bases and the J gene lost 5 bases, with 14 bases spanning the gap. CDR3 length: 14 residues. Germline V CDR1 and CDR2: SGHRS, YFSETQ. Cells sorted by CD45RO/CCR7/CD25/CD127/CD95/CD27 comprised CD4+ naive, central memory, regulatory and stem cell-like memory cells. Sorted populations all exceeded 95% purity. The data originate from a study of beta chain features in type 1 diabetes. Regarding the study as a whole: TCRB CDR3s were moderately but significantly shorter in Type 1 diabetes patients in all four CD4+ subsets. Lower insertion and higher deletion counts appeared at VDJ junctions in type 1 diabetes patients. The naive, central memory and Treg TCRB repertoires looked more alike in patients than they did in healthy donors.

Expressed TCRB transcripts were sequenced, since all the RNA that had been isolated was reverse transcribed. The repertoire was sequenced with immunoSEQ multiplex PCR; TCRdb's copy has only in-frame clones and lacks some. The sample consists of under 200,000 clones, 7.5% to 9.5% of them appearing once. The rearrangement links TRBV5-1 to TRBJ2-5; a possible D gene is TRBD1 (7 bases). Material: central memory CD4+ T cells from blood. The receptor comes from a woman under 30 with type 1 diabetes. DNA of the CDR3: TGCGCCAGCAGCTCCGGAGGGGGCTGGGAGACCCAGTACTTC. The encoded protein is CASSSGGGWETQYF.